This T cell receptor beta chain derives from a study of post-analysis software for immune sequencing data. Study context: Recorded disease courses covered relapsing-remitting, secondary progressive and progressive-relapsing multiple sclerosis. Some patients had no subtype annotation.

Germline assignment: CDR1 LGHNT and CDR2 FRNRAP. V gave up 4 bases and J gave up 6 bases, with 13 bases separating them. This CDR3 comprises 14 residues. Tagging with unique molecular identifiers was a feature of the TCR beta cDNA libraries. One entry per CDR3 protein results from TCRdb running MiXCR on the PCR reads. Of roughly 540,000 distinct CDR3 sequences listed, roughly 34% are singletons. Overall study results and limits: Five or six TRBV segments, TRBV5-6, TRBV5-1 and TRBV20-1 among them, were found more frequent in patients than controls.

This clonotype has only a few counts. Its target is not known. The chain uses TRBV12-5 and TRBJ2-1; possibly TRBD2 for D (6 bases). The sample consisted of blood. The source is a girl aged 2-17 years with multiple sclerosis. CDR3 sequence reads: CASGSQLAVNEQFF. The CDR3 DNA sequence: TGTGCTAGTGGTTCTCAACTAGCTGTCAATGAGCAGTTCTTC.